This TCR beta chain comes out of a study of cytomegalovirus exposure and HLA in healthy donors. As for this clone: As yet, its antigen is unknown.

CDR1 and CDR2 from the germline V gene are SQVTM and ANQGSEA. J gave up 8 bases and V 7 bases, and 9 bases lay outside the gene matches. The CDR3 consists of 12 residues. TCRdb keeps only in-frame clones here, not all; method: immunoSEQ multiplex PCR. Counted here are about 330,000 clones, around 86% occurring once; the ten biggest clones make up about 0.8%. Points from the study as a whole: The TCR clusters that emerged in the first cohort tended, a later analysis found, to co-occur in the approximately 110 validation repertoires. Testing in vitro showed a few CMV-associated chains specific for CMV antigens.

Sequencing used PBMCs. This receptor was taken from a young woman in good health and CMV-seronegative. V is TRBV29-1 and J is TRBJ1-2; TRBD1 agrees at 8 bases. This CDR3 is CSASDRVYGYTF. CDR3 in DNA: TGCAGCGCCTCGGACAGGGTTTACGGCTACACCTTC.